The 32 T cell receptor beta chains below were found in one sample sequenced in a study of shared clonotypes between healthy human individuals. This table comes from immunoSEQ multiplex PCR, and its TCRdb copy is limited to in-frame clones, with some not included. The sample carries about 1.1 million clones, 70% to 85% recorded once. Sequenced material: memory CD4+ T cells from PBMCs. Subset given: CD45RA-negative fraction. These receptors originate from a man between 18 and 29 years old in good health. Some clones in this sample may be carry-over from other donors' samples.

The rearrangement links TRBV7-6 to TRBJ1-4; D is possibly TRBD1 (6 bases). Germline CDR1 and CDR2: SGHVS and FNYEAQ. The CDR3 extends over 15 amino acids. V lost 0 bases and J lost 4, with 9 bases in between. CDR3 sequence: CASSLAGGNNEKLFF. The CDR3 nucleotides read TGTGCCAGCAGCTTAGCAGGGGGTAATAATGAAAAACTGTTTTTT.

In DNA, the CDR3 is TGTGCCATCAGTGAGTCGCCGAATCCTCAGCAGTTCTTC. Translated: CAISESPNPQQFF. J is TRBJ2-1 and V is TRBV10-3, with D unclear. There are 13 residues in the CDR3. The V gene lost 0 bases and the J gene lost 11 bases, with 11 bases spanning the gap. Germline lookup yields CDR1 ENHRY and CDR2 SYGVKD.

The chain has TRBV15 and TRBJ2-2; 16 nucleotides agree with TRBD2. Per the germline V gene, CDR1 is LNHNV and CDR2 is YYDKDF (reference sequence). The CDR3 sequence is 20 residues long. V was pared by 3 bases and J by 2 bases, with 9 bases of the junction left unmatched. The CDR3 sequence is CATSSQLGLAGGRNTGELFF. Here the CDR3 DNA reads TGTGCCACCAGCAGTCAACTGGGACTAGCGGGAGGGCGAAACACCGGGGAGCTGTTTTTT.

The CDR3 loop reads CASSPQSLFIKETQYF. The CDR3, as DNA: TGTGCCAGCAGCCCGCAAAGTCTATTTATAAAAGAGACCCAGTACTTC. This chain connects TRBV7-9 to TRBJ2-5; the D is unclear. Germline V CDR1 and CDR2: SEHNR, FQNEAQ (reference sequence). Trimming pared 5 bases from V and 3 bases from J, leaving 19 bases between. CDR3 length: 16 residues.

The chain carries TRBV5-1 and TRBJ2-7, with 10 positions matching TRBD2. Germline trimming cut 3 bases from V and 3 bases from J; bases unmatched to any gene: 9. This CDR3 has 16 amino acids. The germline CDR1 and CDR2 sequences are SGHRS and YFSETQ. CDR3 bases: TGCGCCAGCAGCTCCGGGACTAGCGCTGCGAACTACGAGCAGTACTTC. Translated: CASSSGTSAANYEQYF.

This clone was observed a handful of times. V usage is TRBV7-2 and J usage is TRBJ2-7, with D possibly matching TRBD1 (6 bases). The CDR3 extends over 19 amino acids. Germline V gene sequence: CDR1 SGHTA, CDR2 FQGNSA. V lost 4 bases and J lost 6, with 31 bases in between. CDR3 loop: CASSSRGGAGQGRNPEQYF. The CDR3 DNA sequence: TGTGCCAGCAGCTCCAGAGGGGGAGCAGGGCAGGGTCGCAACCCCGAGCAGTACTTC. Filled out from reference TRBV7-2 and TRBJ2-7, the complete variable domain reads GAGVSQSPSNKVTEKGKDVELRCDPISGHTALYWYRQSLGQGLEFLIYFQGNSAPDKSGLPSDRFSAERTGGSVSTLTIQRTQQEDSAVYLCASSSRGGAGQGRNPEQYFGPGTRLTVT.

The chain employs TRBV9 and TRBJ2-7; D might be TRBD1 (5 bases). The CDR3 is made up of 13 amino acids. V lost 0 bases and J 6 bases, leaving 10 bases between the germline ends. Germline V gene sequence: CDR1 SGDLS, CDR2 YYNGEE. In nucleotides, the CDR3 is TGTGCCAGCAGCGTAGTGGGGCAGGGCGAGCAGTACTTC. Its protein product is CASSVVGQGEQYF.

Concerning this clone: Distinct nucleotide sequences in the sample also encode this CDR3. V gene TRBV5-1 combines with J gene TRBJ1-3; unclear D gene. This CDR3 has 14 amino acids. The ends were cut back, 4 bases at V and 2 bases at J, with 10 bases in the middle. CDR1 and CDR2 (germline): SGHRS, YFSETQ. Here the CDR3 reads CASSLDGAGNTIYF. The DNA for the CDR3 is TGCGCCAGCAGCCTGGACGGCGCTGGAAACACCATATATTTT.

This sequence joins TRBV2 and TRBJ2-7; TRBD2 aligns across 13 bases. This CDR3 is built from 13 residues. J lost 6 bases, V lost 8 bases, and 4 bases had no gene match. Germline lookup yields CDR1 SNHLY and CDR2 FYNNEI. In nucleotides, the CDR3 is TGTGCCAGCGGGACTAGCGGGATATTCGAGCAGTACTTC. It codes for CASGTSGIFEQYF.

This chain joins TRBV10-1 and TRBJ2-7; TRBD2 agrees at 7 bases. V shed 0 bases, J shed 2 bases, and the junction held 25 bases outside the gene matches. The CDR3 spans 22 residues. CDR1 WNHNN and CDR2 SYGVQD come from the germline V gene (reference sequence). The CDR3 DNA sequence: TGCGCCAGCAGTGAGTCGAAGTCGTCGGCCAGGCATCCGGGACTAACCACCTACGAGCAGTACTTC. Protein product: CASSESKSSARHPGLTTYEQYF.

This clone has just one count. The chain recombines TRBV7-2 with TRBJ1-1, with 7 bases matching TRBD1. The CDR3 contains 15 residues. Germline CDR1 SGHTA, CDR2 FQGNSA. V lost 0 bases and J lost 10; bases outside the gene matches: 11. Here the CDR3 reads CASSLATGKGIVAFF. DNA of the CDR3: TGTGCCAGCAGCTTAGCGACAGGGAAGGGTATCGTAGCTTTCTTT.

This clone was seen once. J is TRBJ2-1 and V is TRBV7-2, with D perhaps assigned TRBD1 or TRBD2 (6 bases each). There are 16 residues in the CDR3. CDR1 SGHTA and CDR2 FQGNSA come from the germline V gene. The V and J ends lost 4 bases and 5 bases respectively, with 18 bases between them. The CDR3 region has the DNA TGTGCCAGCAGCTCCGGGGGCTTCAGGACCGACAATGAGCAGTTCTTC. It yields the protein CASSSGGFRTDNEQFF.

The V gene is TRBV7-9, the J gene TRBJ2-5; D uncertain. The germline V gene has CDR1 SEHNR and CDR2 FQNEAQ (reference sequence). This CDR3 contains 11 residues. Deletions cut 5 bases from V and 6 bases from J, with 7 bases between. The CDR3 DNA follows: TGTGCCAGCAGCCTTACGAAGACCCAGTACTTC. Translated, it gives CASSLTKTQYF.

V is TRBV29-1 and J is TRBJ2-1; D is tentatively TRBD1 or TRBD2 (5 bases each). V shed 2 bases and J shed 2 bases, with 10 bases lying between them. This CDR3 is built from 14 residues. The V gene's germline CDR1 is SQVTM and CDR2 ANQGSEA. This CDR3 is CSVELGTPYNEQFF. The CDR3 DNA is TGCAGCGTTGAATTGGGGACCCCCTACAATGAGCAGTTCTTC.

V is TRBV5-4 and J is TRBJ2-3, with TRBD2 matching over 9 bases. Germline CDR1 SGHNT, CDR2 YYREEE (reference sequence). The CDR3 runs 16 residues. The trim removed 4 bases at V and 4 bases at J, leaving 10 bases unmatched. DNA of the CDR3: TGTGCCAGCAGCCCCGGGCTAGCGGGATTCTCAGATACGCAGTATTTT. Its translation is CASSPGLAGFSDTQYF.

This chain links TRBV14 with TRBJ1-3; 7 positions agree with TRBD1. Germline V CDR1 and CDR2: SGHDN, FVKESK. The CDR3 spans 15 residues. V lost 4 bases to trimming and J lost 2 bases; unmatched junction nucleotides: 5. In nucleotides, the CDR3 is TGTGCCAGCAGCCGACAAGACAGGGCTGGAAACACCATATATTTT. This sequence encodes CASSRQDRAGNTIYF.

With regard to this clone: The sample contains more than one DNA sequence encoding this CDR3. V and J are TRBV28 and TRBJ1-5; D not resolved. V lost 5 bases and J lost 0, with 8 bases in between. This CDR3 comprises 14 residues. The germline gives CDR1 MDHEN, CDR2 SYDVKM. CDR3 bases: TGTGCCAGCAGTCCGACCGTTAGCAATCAGCCCCAGCATTTT. As protein: CASSPTVSNQPQHF.

V is TRBV2 and J is TRBJ2-7, with a possible D match to TRBD2 (5 bases). This CDR3 has 13 amino acids. Germline CDR1 and CDR2: SNHLY and FYNNEI. V lost 7 bases to trimming and J lost 2 bases, with 12 bases between them. The CDR3 protein is CASTGGLTYEQYF. The CDR3 bases are TGTGCCAGCACCGGCGGACTTACCTACGAGCAGTACTTC. Full variable domain (missing parts from reference TRBV2 and TRBJ2-7): EPEVTQTPSHQVTQMGQEVILRCVPISNHLYFYWYRQILGQKVEFLVSFYNNEISEKSEIFDDQFSVERPDGSNFTLKIRSTKLEDSAMYFCASTGGLTYEQYFGPGTRLTVT.

This clone has only one observation. The chain joins TRBV2 to TRBJ2-1; unclear D gene. Germline V gene sequence: CDR1 SNHLY, CDR2 FYNNEI. CDR3 length: 12 residues. The V gene lost 3 bases and the J gene lost 7 bases, with 7 bases spanning the gap. CDR3 sequence reads: CASSDRWNEQFF. In DNA form, the CDR3 reads TGTGCCAGCAGTGACCGGTGGAATGAGCAGTTCTTC.

This sequence joins TRBV6-5 and TRBJ2-3; D remains unclear. Trimming pared 5 bases from V and 4 bases from J, leaving 10 bases between. Per the germline V gene, CDR1 is MNHEY and CDR2 is SVGAGI. The CDR3 has 13 residues. The CDR3 protein is CASSPGPPDTQYF. DNA for the CDR3: TGTGCCAGCAGTCCCGGGCCCCCAGATACGCAGTATTTT.

Worth noting for this clone: Other DNA sequences within the sample encode an identical CDR3. The rearrangement uses TRBV19 and TRBJ2-7; possible D gene TRBD1, 5 bases. The CDR3 sequence is 13 residues long. With 3 bases removed from V and 0 bases from J, the gap between germline ends came to 6 bases. Germline V gives CDR1 LNHDA, CDR2 SQIVND (reference sequence). The CDR3 sequence is CASSIQGSYEQYF. The DNA for the CDR3 is TGTGCCAGTAGTATCCAGGGCTCCTACGAGCAGTACTTC.

The V and J genes are TRBV5-1 and TRBJ2-7, with D possibly being TRBD2 (5 bases). Trimming took off 4 bases at V and 5 bases at J, with 19 bases between the two ends. This CDR3 spans 15 amino acids. Looked up from germline, CDR1 is SGHRS and CDR2 is YFSETQ. CDR3 region: CASSLDWAGIDEQYF. The CDR3 DNA reads TGCGCCAGCAGCCTGGACTGGGCGGGTATCGACGAGCAGTACTTC. The full variable domain, its missing parts supplied by reference TRBV5-1 and TRBJ2-7, is KAGVTQTPRYLIKTRGQQVTLSCSPISGHRSVSWYQQTPGQGLQFLFEYFSETQRNKGNFPGRFSGRQFSNSRSEMNVSTLELGDSALYLCASSLDWAGIDEQYFGPGTRLTVT.

The J gene is TRBJ2-1, the V gene TRBV18; D remains unclear. CDR1 is KGHSH and CDR2 is LQKENI in the germline V gene. The CDR3 length is 16 residues. Trimming pared 6 bases from V and 0 bases from J, leaving 15 bases between. The CDR3 protein is CASSRSDVFSYNEQFF. CDR3 in DNA: TGTGCCAGCTCTCGTTCAGACGTATTCTCCTACAATGAGCAGTTCTTC.

The chain joins TRBV2 to TRBJ2-6; 8 bases match TRBD2. This CDR3 has 14 amino acids. Looked up from germline, CDR1 is SNHLY and CDR2 is FYNNEI. J lost 4 bases, V lost 10 bases, and 6 bases had no gene match. Here the CDR3 reads CATRGGSGANVLTF. CDR3 bases: TGTGCCACCCGCGGGGGGTCCGGGGCCAACGTCCTGACTTTC.

The genes are TRBV5-1 and TRBJ1-5; the D is unclear. V was shortened by 0 bases and J by 2 bases, with 12 bases between the two germline ends. The CDR3 has 16 residues. Germline lookup yields CDR1 SGHRS and CDR2 YFSETQ. The CDR3 region has the DNA TGCGCCAGCAGCTTGGTAGGTCTTGGCGGCAATCAGCCCCAGCATTTT. Protein sequence: CASSLVGLGGNQPQHF. The variable domain in full, completed from reference TRBV5-1 and TRBJ1-5, reads KAGVTQTPRYLIKTRGQQVTLSCSPISGHRSVSWYQQTPGQGLQFLFEYFSETQRNKGNFPGRFSGRQFSNSRSEMNVSTLELGDSALYLCASSLVGLGGNQPQHFGDGTRLSIL.

Concerning this clone itself: A far larger clone is one nucleotide away, so this likely arose from a read error. The rearrangement joins TRBV30 to TRBJ2-2; the match to TRBD2 covers 10 bases. With V trimmed by 2 bases and J by 9 bases, 9 bases remained unmatched. CDR3 length: 15 amino acids. Germline loops: CDR1 GTSNPN, CDR2 SVGIG (reference sequence). CDR3 protein: CAWSSGRASVRELFF. CDR3 nucleotide sequence: TGTGCCTGGAGTAGCGGGAGGGCCTCAGTCAGGGAGCTGTTTTTT.

This clone was recorded a few times. Other DNA sequences in the same sample also yield this CDR3. The chain combines TRBV7-2 with TRBJ2-2; a possible D gene is TRBD2 (5 bases). V lost 5 bases, J lost 1 base, and 8 bases lay in between. CDR1 is SGHTA and CDR2 is FQGNSA in the germline V gene. The CDR3 sequence is 14 residues long. CDR3 in DNA: TGTGCCAGCAGCCTCAGCGGGAACACCGGGGAGCTGTTTTTT. Its translation: CASSLSGNTGELFF.

Remarks on this clone: The sample holds other DNA sequences that translate to the same CDR3. The chain has TRBV7-9 and TRBJ2-2; D remains ambiguous. The V end was cut by 1 base, the J end by 6 bases, with 6 bases between. The CDR3 loop spans 13 amino acids. Germline-derived CDR1 and CDR2 are SEHNR and FQNEAQ (reference sequence). The CDR3 sequence: CASSLDVPGELFF. CDR3 DNA sequence: TGTGCCAGCAGCTTAGATGTTCCCGGGGAGCTGTTTTTT.

V gene TRBV30 combines with J gene TRBJ1-4, with D tentatively TRBD1 (6 bases). Germline CDR1 and CDR2: GTSNPN and SVGIG (reference sequence). V was trimmed by 8 bases and J by 0 bases, leaving 13 bases between them. This CDR3 contains 14 residues. The DNA of the CDR3 is TGTGCCCAGGGGTGGGGGGCAACTAATGAAAAACTGTTTTTT. Translation: CAQGWGATNEKLFF.

This clone was recorded at least ten times. V usage is TRBV15 and J usage is TRBJ2-7; weak D call: TRBD2 (5 bases). V was trimmed by 5 bases and J by 7 bases, leaving 21 bases between them. Germline lookup yields CDR1 LNHNV and CDR2 YYDKDF (reference sequence). The CDR3 loop spans 15 amino acids. This chain's CDR3 is CATSPRLRISVEQYF. CDR3 coding DNA: TGTGCCACCAGCCCGAGACTAAGGATTTCTGTGGAGCAGTACTTC.

CDR3 loop: CASSAKGLANTYEQYF. The CDR3 bases are TGTGCCAGCAGCGCTAAAGGGCTAGCGAACACCTACGAGCAGTACTTC. The V call is TRBV27, the J call TRBJ2-7; D may be TRBD2 (6 bases). Trimming took 6 bases from V and 2 from J, leaving 20 bases between them. Per the germline V gene, CDR1 is MNHEY and CDR2 is SMNVEV (reference sequence). The CDR3 runs 16 residues.

This clone has just a few counts. This chain links TRBV7-2 with TRBJ1-1; 7 nucleotides line up with TRBD1. V trimming: 5 bases; J trimming: 7 bases; junction bases outside the gene matches: 13. The CDR3 contains 15 residues. Germline V gene sequence: CDR1 SGHTA, CDR2 FQGNSA. The DNA of the CDR3 is TGTGCCAGCAGCAACCCCACAGGGGCCAACTTTGAAGCTTTCTTT. This codes for CASSNPTGANFEAFF.